Below, one TCR beta chain is given with its context. The data derive from a study of human T cells and chemical hapten exposure. About the research overall: Doses of diphenylcyclopropenone went to the patients' scalps weekly throughout the approximately 22-week study.

Time point indicated: patch test 1, 2 weeks after DPC sensitization. Documented treatment: therapeutic diphenylcyclopropenone sensitization with weekly scalp DPC. From whole blood left unfractionated, total RNA was extracted. TCRdb re-derived calls from the RACE reads in MiXCR, one entry per CDR3 protein. This table holds more than 35,000 distinct CDR3 sequences, 5.5% to 7.5% found once. V lost 8 bases and J 5 bases, leaving 8 bases between the germline ends. This CDR3 spans 11 amino acids. Germline CDR1 is MNHEY and CDR2 is SMNVEV (reference sequence). This TCR was sampled from a woman in her thirties with alopecia areata. Some clones in this sample may be carry-over from other donors' samples. This chain uses TRBV27 with TRBJ2-3; D call uncertain. The sample in question was whole blood, obtained in connection with sensitization to the hapten diphenylcyclopropenone (DPC). This CDR3 is CASRLGDTQYF. In DNA, the CDR3 is TGTGCCAGCCGTCTCGGAGATACGCAGTATTTT.